The T cell receptor (beta chain) described here comes from a study of T cell clonotyping in hematopoietic cell transplantation. The wider study: Cytoreduction preceded collection of pretransplant recipient samples.

The length of the CDR3 is 16 residues. J lost 2 bases, V lost 4 bases, and 8 bases had no gene match. Germline V gives CDR1 LGHNA, CDR2 YNFKEQ. Sample time point: recipient sample about 28 days before transplant, after cytoreduction. Data came from immunoSEQ multiplex PCR; TCRdb stores just in-frame clones and leaves some out. The table records roughly 29,000 clones, 60% to 85% of them present only once. The chain recombines TRBV4-2 with TRBJ2-3, with 8 bases identical to TRBD2. The TCR was taken from a woman aged 25 to 45 with chronic myeloid leukemia. Some clones in this sample may be carry-over from other donors' samples. The source material was peripheral blood mononuclear cells, sampled before stem cell transplant. This CDR3 is CASSRKAGVPTDTQYF. The DNA of the CDR3 is TGTGCCAGCAGCCGAAAAGCGGGGGTACCCACAGATACGCAGTATTTT.